The 18 T cell receptor beta chains below all came from one sample that was sequenced in a study of beta chain features in type 1 diabetes. Investigators reverse transcribed all isolated RNA, so they sequenced expressed TCRB transcripts. The data were produced by immunoSEQ multiplex PCR, yet TCRdb's version contains in-frame clones alone and is incomplete. The sample carries fewer than 250,000 clones, 14% recorded once. The sample was naive CD4+ T cells from blood. These receptors all stem from a woman in her thirties or forties in good health.

The chain joins TRBV7-9 to TRBJ1-1, with D possibly being TRBD1 (6 bases). The CDR3 runs to 13 residues. The V gene lost 5 bases and the J gene lost 3 bases, with 10 bases spanning the gap. Germline V CDR1 and CDR2: SEHNR, FQNEAQ (reference sequence). For the CDR3, the DNA is TGTGCCAGCAGCCGACAGGAGGACACTGAAGCTTTCTTT. Encoded protein: CASSRQEDTEAFF. Using reference TRBV7-9 and TRBJ1-1 for the parts outside the CDR3, the full variable domain is DTGVSQNPRHKITKRGQNVTFRCDPISEHNRLYWYRQTLGQGPEFLTYFQNEAQLEKSRLLSDRFSAERPKGSFSTLEIQRTEQGDSAMYLCASSRQEDTEAFFGQGTRLTVV.

This clone appeared a few times. V and J are TRBV27 and TRBJ2-7, with 10 nucleotides matching TRBD2. The J segment lost 3 bases and the V segment lost 3 bases, leaving 8 bases of the junction unmatched. Germline CDR1 and CDR2: MNHEY and SMNVEV (reference sequence). The CDR3 runs to 16 residues. The DNA of the CDR3 is TGTGCCAGCAGTTTGAGGGTCCTAGCGGGGGTCTACGAGCAGTACTTC. Translated: CASSLRVLAGVYEQYF.

The rearrangement links TRBV19 to TRBJ2-1; a possible D gene is TRBD1 (8 bases). The V end lost 3 bases, the J end lost 9 bases, and 15 bases lay between the germline ends. Germline values: CDR1 LNHDA, CDR2 SQIVND (reference sequence). This CDR3 is built from 14 residues. The CDR3 bases are TGTGCCAGTAGTATCAGGGGGCCGGGGGGTGAGCAGTTCTTC. Translation: CASSIRGPGGEQFF.

CDR3 bases: TGTGCCAGCAGTCTGAGCTCCTATCCGCAGTATTTT. The encoded protein is CASSLSSYPQYF. J is TRBJ2-3 and V is TRBV6-5; no definite D call. V was cut by 5 bases and J by 10 bases, with 13 bases left in between. The CDR3 is made up of 12 amino acids. Germline V gene lookup returns CDR1 MNHEY and CDR2 SVGAGI.

The chain joins TRBV5-6 to TRBJ2-7; the D gene is possibly TRBD1 (6 bases). Trimming removed 4 bases at V and 3 bases at J, with 14 bases between. Germline V gene sequence: CDR1 SGHDT, CDR2 YYEEEE. The CDR3 has 14 amino acids. The DNA for the CDR3 is TGTGCCAGCAGCCCTGACAGGAGATTCTACGAGCAGTACTTC. The encoded protein is CASSPDRRFYEQYF.

The chain links TRBV9 to TRBJ2-5; 7 bases match TRBD1. Germline V CDR1 and CDR2: SGDLS, YYNGEE. Trimming cost V 5 bases and J 5 bases; bases outside gene matches: 6. This CDR3 is 13 amino acids long. The CDR3 DNA reads TGTGCCAGCAGTCAAACAGGGGTGGAGACCCAGTACTTC. Translation: CASSQTGVETQYF.

This clone was detected only a few times. This chain connects TRBV10-1 to TRBJ2-1, with 7 bases lining up with TRBD2. V lost 6 bases and J lost 9; bases outside the gene matches: 8. Germline V lookup: CDR1 WNHNN, CDR2 SYGVQD (reference sequence). This CDR3 spans 13 amino acids. The CDR3 loop is CASSYTWGGEQFF. Written as DNA, the CDR3 is TGCGCCAGCAGCTATACATGGGGGGGTGAGCAGTTCTTC.

The V and J genes are TRBV5-4 and TRBJ1-1; 8 bases agree with TRBD1. Germline V lookup: CDR1 SGHNT, CDR2 YYREEE (reference sequence). The CDR3 totals 16 residues. The J segment lost 6 bases and the V segment lost 2 bases, leaving 12 bases of the junction unmatched. The CDR3 DNA sequence: TGTGCCAGCAGCTTCTGGACAGGGCATGGGTACGCTGAAGCTTTCTTT. This encodes CASSFWTGHGYAEAFF.

This clone was picked up a small number of times. V gene TRBV6-1 combines with J gene TRBJ2-1; 7 nucleotides align to TRBD2. This CDR3 comprises 15 residues. From germline, CDR1 is MNHNS and CDR2 SASEGT. Trimming at V came to 8 bases and at J to 4 bases, leaving 11 bases not matched to a gene. CDR3 loop: CASALWAGEYNEQFF. Here the CDR3 DNA reads TGTGCCAGCGCTTTGTGGGCGGGGGAGTACAATGAGCAGTTCTTC.

This clone was observed a handful of times. The chain carries TRBV19 and TRBJ2-3; the match to TRBD2 covers 12 bases. The ends lost 4 bases at V and 2 bases at J; junction bases unmatched: 7. This CDR3 comprises 17 residues. CDR1 is LNHDA and CDR2 is SQIVND in the germline V gene (reference sequence). The CDR3 nucleotides are TGTGCCAGTAGTACTTCACTAGCGGGGGGCCTCACAGATACGCAGTATTTT. Encoded protein: CASSTSLAGGLTDTQYF.

The J gene is TRBJ1-2, the V gene TRBV2; 7 nucleotides match TRBD1. CDR3 length: 15 residues. The germline CDR1 and CDR2 sequences are SNHLY and FYNNEI. V shed 5 bases and J 5 bases; nucleotides not matched to a gene: 11. DNA of the CDR3: TGTGCCAGCAGTCTTTCTAAGGGACAGTCTTATGGCTACACCTTC. It codes for CASSLSKGQSYGYTF.

The sample holds a few counts of this clone. The chain combines TRBV6-5 with TRBJ1-2; D not certain. The V end lost 10 bases, the J end lost 0 bases, and 15 bases lay between the germline ends. CDR1 and CDR2 (germline): MNHEY, SVGAGI. CDR3 length: 14 amino acids. This CDR3 reads CAIRGGWANYGYTF. The DNA of the CDR3 is TGTGCCATCCGCGGAGGGTGGGCTAACTATGGCTACACCTTC.

This clone was found a few times. The rearrangement links TRBV11-2 to TRBJ2-7, with 8 bases that match TRBD1. This CDR3 region has 16 residues. J was trimmed by 1 base and V by 5 bases; bases with no gene match: 10. Germline V CDR1 and CDR2: SGHAT, FQNNGV. The CDR3 sequence is CASSTVRTGLSYEQYF. The DNA for the CDR3 is TGTGCCAGCAGCACTGTCCGGACAGGGTTATCCTACGAGCAGTACTTC.

This clone was picked up a small number of times. The chain links TRBV2 to TRBJ2-5; possibly TRBD2 for D (5 bases). The V and J ends lost 4 bases and 2 bases respectively, with 14 bases between them. The CDR3 is made up of 15 amino acids. Germline loops: CDR1 SNHLY, CDR2 FYNNEI. CDR3: CASSVFRDRQETQYF. The CDR3 DNA is TGTGCCAGCAGTGTATTCCGGGATCGACAAGAGACCCAGTACTTC.

This clone was observed a handful of times. This chain's CDR3 is CASSLGSRGRDWFF. Here the CDR3 DNA reads TGTGCCAGCAGCTTAGGGTCCAGGGGGCGGGATTGGTTCTTC. V usage is TRBV11-2 and J usage is TRBJ2-1, with TRBD1 matching 8 bases. The V gene's germline CDR1 is SGHAT and CDR2 FQNNGV. V was clipped by 1 base and J by 15 bases; unmatched bases: 11. The CDR3 is made up of 14 amino acids.

This clone was counted between two and nine times. Its ends do not fully match the called genes, so a read error is possible. The rearrangement links TRBV19 to TRBJ1-4, with D hard to call. This CDR3 contains 15 residues. The germline V gene has CDR1 LNHDA and CDR2 SQIVND (reference sequence). The CDR3 loop reads CASKSPGSTNEKLFF. The CDR3 bases are TGTGCCAGTAAGTCGCCAGGCTCAACGAATGAAAAACTGTTTTTT.

This rearrangement joins TRBV7-9 to TRBJ1-4; tentatively, D is TRBD1 (6 bases). Germline V lookup: CDR1 SEHNR, CDR2 FQNEAQ (reference sequence). This CDR3 is 17 amino acids long. Trimming pared 5 bases from V and 1 base from J, leaving 17 bases between. The CDR3 DNA follows: TGTGCCAGCAGCCAGGGGACACTGAGGATAACTAATGAAAAACTGTTTTTT. Translation gives CASSQGTLRITNEKLFF. Variable domain in full (rest from reference TRBV7-9 and TRBJ1-4): DTGVSQNPRHKITKRGQNVTFRCDPISEHNRLYWYRQTLGQGPEFLTYFQNEAQLEKSRLLSDRFSAERPKGSFSTLEIQRTEQGDSAMYLCASSQGTLRITNEKLFFGSGTQLSVL.

Written as DNA, the CDR3 is TGTGCCAGCAGCTTAGACGCGGGGGGGAATCCAGATACGCAGTATTTT. Translating it yields CASSLDAGGNPDTQYF. This chain links TRBV7-2 with TRBJ2-3; 9 bases match TRBD2. Germline V CDR1 and CDR2: SGHTA, FQGNSA. The CDR3 has 16 amino acids. After removal of 1 base from V and 4 bases from J, the junction contained 6 bases not matched to a gene.